This TCR beta chain is drawn from a study of Ad26.COV2.S vaccination and SARS-CoV-2 variants. This table comes from immunoSEQ multiplex PCR, and its TCRdb copy is limited to in-frame clones, with some not included. The sample contains around 140,000 clones, around 86% of which appear only once. Per the germline V gene, CDR1 is LNHDA and CDR2 is SQIVND (reference sequence). The CDR3 consists of 16 residues. With 7 bases clipped from V and 2 bases from J, the junction kept 11 bases outside the gene matches. The table lists this clone with a few counts. Its target is not known. Study-wide results and limits: Placebo recipients and vaccine recipients were similar in non-spike TCR breadth. Vaccine recipients posted higher spike-specific TCR breadth than their placebo counterparts.

The chain employs TRBV19 and TRBJ2-5; 9 bases map to TRBD1. This specimen was peripheral blood, taken after recovery from COVID-19. The origin of this receptor is a human donor who had recovered from COVID-19. Here the CDR3 DNA reads TGTGCCAGTACCATGGATTTCGGGACAGGGCAAGAGACCCAGTACTTC. This gives the protein CASTMDFGTGQETQYF. Full variable domain (remainder filled in from reference TRBV19 and TRBJ2-5): DGGITQSPKYLFRKEGQNVTLSCEQNLNHDAMYWYRQDPGQGLRLIYYSQIVNDFQKGDIAEGYSVSREKKESFPLTVTSAQKNPTAFYLCASTMDFGTGQETQYFGPGTRLLVL.